This T cell receptor (beta chain) is drawn from a study of T cell responses to AZD1222 COVID-19 vaccine. Study outcomes and limitations: The sample set comprised mostly white British donors with more females, and clonal diversity was possibly underestimated. Just a handful of AZD1222 recipients tested seropositive at baseline.

Data came from immunoSEQ multiplex PCR; TCRdb stores just in-frame clones and leaves some out. The sample has approximately 140,000 clones; around nine tenths are singletons. CDR3 size: 15 residues. Germline CDR1 is ENHRY and CDR2 is SYGVKD. V gave up 8 bases and J gave up 0 bases, with 14 bases separating them. Pooling was applied to second doses at about 4 or about 12 weeks. Points on this clone: Its antigen is undetermined.

V and J are TRBV10-3 and TRBJ2-1; tentatively, D is TRBD1 or TRBD2 (5 bases each). The sample consisted of peripheral blood, taken 28 days after the second AZD1222 dose. The source is an adult who received the AZD1222 COVID-19 vaccine. CDR3 loop: CAIGAGTSSYNEQFF. CDR3 sequence (DNA): TGTGCCATCGGGGCCGGGACGAGCTCCTACAATGAGCAGTTCTTC.